The 17 T cell receptor beta chains in this list originate from one sample, sequenced in a study of T cells in Graves' hyperthyroidism and ophthalmopathy. What was amplified from RNA transcripts were TCR beta CDR3 regions. First-round RT-PCR of the TCR CDR3 relied on the HTBI primer set. TCRdb reprocessed the multiplex PCR reads via MiXCR and lists one record per CDR3 protein. This table has around 360,000 distinct CDR3 sequences, roughly 15% appearing once. Sequenced sample: blood. All receptors derive from a woman between 55 and 75 years old with Graves' ophthalmopathy.

This clonotype was picked up a small number of times. The gene calls are TRBV25-1 and TRBJ2-7, with 7 bases fitting TRBD1. With V trimmed by 3 bases and J by 3 bases, 5 bases remained unmatched. The CDR3 is 14 amino acids. CDR1 is MGHDK, CDR2 SYGVNS, per germline. CDR3 in amino acids: CASSETGSLYEQYF. CDR3 sequence (DNA): TGTGCCAGCAGTGAGACAGGGTCGCTCTACGAGCAGTACTTC.

The rearrangement links TRBV24-1 to TRBJ2-3; 7 nucleotides match TRBD2. Germline trimming cut 4 bases from V and 0 bases from J; bases unmatched to any gene: 9. CDR1 is KGHDR, CDR2 SFDVKD, per germline. This CDR3 has 17 residues. The CDR3 is CATSEVKAGPSTDTQYF. DNA for the CDR3: TGTGCCACCAGTGAAGTGAAAGCGGGGCCTAGCACAGATACGCAGTATTTT.

In this sample, this clonotype turned up a few times. The chain couples TRBV4-1 to TRBJ2-3, with 14 bases fitting TRBD2. The CDR3 runs to 18 residues. The V and J ends lost 0 bases and 4 bases, in that order; junction bases with no gene match: 6. The germline CDR1 and CDR2 sequences are MGHRA and YSYEKL. The CDR3 DNA is TGCGCCAGCAGCCAAGATAGGACTAGCGGGAGGTTCGCAGATACGCAGTATTTT. As protein: CASSQDRTSGRFADTQYF.

This clonotype has more than one count but fewer than ten. V usage is TRBV10-2 and J usage is TRBJ1-1, with D maybe TRBD1 (6 bases). V was shortened by 4 bases and J by 8 bases, with 14 bases between the two germline ends. The CDR3 has 13 amino acids. The germline gives CDR1 WSHSY, CDR2 SAAADI. CDR3: CASSGPGQGEAFF. CDR3 DNA: TGCGCCAGCAGTGGACCCGGTCAGGGGGAAGCTTTCTTT.

In its sample, this clonotype was seen many times. The chain employs TRBV5-1 and TRBJ2-7, with 7 bases matching TRBD1. V was pared by 4 bases and J by 2 bases, with 9 bases of the junction left unmatched. The CDR3 contains 15 residues. Germline values: CDR1 SGHRS, CDR2 YFSETQ. CDR3 region: CASSPSRTGTYEQYF. CDR3 nucleotides: TGCGCCAGCAGCCCCAGCCGGACAGGTACCTACGAGCAGTACTTC.

This clonotype has ten or more counts. The chain employs TRBV10-3 and TRBJ2-1; TRBD2 agrees at 7 bases. With 3 bases clipped from V and 7 bases from J, the junction kept 9 bases outside the gene matches. In germline, CDR1 is ENHRY, CDR2 SYGVKD. The length of the CDR3 is 15 residues. CDR3 sequence (DNA): TGTGCCATCAGTGACAGGTTAGCGGGCCATAATGAGCAGTTCTTC. Translating it yields CAISDRLAGHNEQFF.

This clonotype has a handful of counts. The chain carries TRBV12-3 or TRBV12-4 and TRBJ2-1; TRBD2 matches 14 bases. There are 17 residues in the CDR3. Trimming cost V 4 bases and J 9 bases; bases outside gene matches: 11. The CDR3 sequence is CASSYQGLAGVEGEQFF. The CDR3 DNA follows: TGTGCCAGCAGTTACCAGGGACTAGCGGGAGTGGAGGGTGAGCAGTTCTTC.

This rearrangement joins TRBV12-3 or TRBV12-4 to TRBJ1-1, with D unresolved. CDR3 size: 14 residues. V shed 2 bases and J shed 5 bases, with 12 bases lying between them. CDR3 sequence (DNA): TGTGCCAGCAGTTTAATTATGGGATCAACTGAAGCTTTCTTT. Translating it yields CASSLIMGSTEAFF.

Concerning this clonotype: One base away lies a much larger clone, so this may be a sequencing read error. The J gene is TRBJ1-2, the V gene TRBV11-3; maybe TRBD1 (5 bases). Germline V gives CDR1 SGHNT, CDR2 YENEEA. CDR3 length: 14 amino acids. CDR3 in DNA: TGTGCCAGCAGTTCGAGGACCCCACGGGACGGCTACGCCTTC. It translates to CASSSRTPRDGYAF.

This clonotype was observed at least ten times. The chain uses TRBV13 and TRBJ2-1; TRBD1 matches at 10 bases. After removal of 0 bases from V and 8 bases from J, the junction contained 4 bases not matched to a gene. Germline loops: CDR1 PRHDT, CDR2 FYEKMQ (reference sequence). The CDR3 totals 15 residues. The CDR3 loop reads CASSLGGQGFYEQFF. The CDR3 DNA reads as TGTGCCAGCAGCTTAGGGGGACAGGGGTTCTATGAGCAGTTCTTC.

This clonotype was recorded many times. J is TRBJ1-2 and V is TRBV20-1; no firm D call. The CDR3 sequence is 13 residues long. Trimming stripped 0 bases from V and 2 bases from J, with 7 bases between. The germline CDR1 and CDR2 sequences are DFQATT and SNEGSKA (reference sequence). The CDR3 region is CSAREAENYGYTF. In DNA form, the CDR3 reads TGCAGTGCTAGAGAGGCGGAGAACTATGGCTACACCTTC.

This clonotype was seen at least ten times. J is TRBJ2-3 and V is TRBV20-1; 10 positions agree with TRBD2. Losses at the gene ends were 5 bases for V and 4 bases for J; bases not matched to a gene: 3. The germline gives CDR1 DFQATT, CDR2 SNEGSKA (reference sequence). The CDR3 is made up of 13 amino acids. The CDR3 region is CSARTSGPDTQYF. The CDR3 DNA follows: TGCAGTGCTCGGACTAGCGGCCCAGATACGCAGTATTTT.

This clonotype appeared many times. The chain couples TRBV28 to TRBJ2-7, with 9 bases that match TRBD2. Germline trimming cut 5 bases from V and 2 bases from J; bases unmatched to any gene: 16. In germline, CDR1 is MDHEN, CDR2 SYDVKM. There are 18 residues in the CDR3. The DNA of the CDR3 is TGTGCCAGCAGTCCCGGACCGGTGGCTCTAGCGGGAACCTACGAGCAGTACTTC. It codes for CASSPGPVALAGTYEQYF.

This clonotype has ten or more counts. V and J are TRBV7-9 and TRBJ2-1; D is unresolved. CDR1 and CDR2 from the germline V gene are SEHNR and FQNEAQ (reference sequence). This CDR3 has 12 residues. With 1 base removed from V and 7 bases from J, the gap between germline ends came to 5 bases. The CDR3 DNA follows: TGTGCCAGCAGCTTAGTAGGGAATGAGCAGTTCTTC. It specifies CASSLVGNEQFF. Supplemented by reference TRBV7-9 and TRBJ2-1, the full variable domain reads DTGVSQNPRHKITKRGQNVTFRCDPISEHNRLYWYRQTLGQGPEFLTYFQNEAQLEKSRLLSDRFSAERPKGSFSTLEIQRTEQGDSAMYLCASSLVGNEQFFGPGTRLTVL.

This clonotype was recorded at least ten times. The rearrangement uses TRBV27 and TRBJ2-3, with no clear D. V lost 0 bases to trimming and J lost 1 base, with 11 bases between them. CDR3 length: 16 amino acids. The germline CDR1 and CDR2 sequences are MNHEY and SMNVEV (reference sequence). The CDR3 protein is CASSLSIGVGTDTQYF. For the CDR3, the DNA is TGTGCCAGCAGTTTATCGATCGGCGTTGGCACAGATACGCAGTATTTT.

The sample holds many counts of this clonotype. This rearrangement joins TRBV11-2 to TRBJ2-1; tentative D call: TRBD2 (5 bases). Germline-derived CDR1 and CDR2 are SGHAT and FQNNGV. V lost 3 bases, J lost 7 bases, and 16 bases lay in between. The CDR3 covers 15 residues. DNA for the CDR3: TGTGCCAGCAGCTTTAGCCTCCGTGAGCGGAATGAGCAGTTCTTC. This gives the protein CASSFSLRERNEQFF.

This clonotype came up many times. This chain connects TRBV6-1 to TRBJ1-1; D uncertain. Germline assignment: CDR1 MNHNS and CDR2 SASEGT. The CDR3 is 14 amino acids. V was shortened by 7 bases and J by 0 bases, with 12 bases between the two germline ends. CDR3 sequence reads: CASTRGDMNTEAFF. The CDR3 region has the DNA TGTGCCAGCACCAGAGGAGACATGAACACTGAAGCTTTCTTT.